Presented here are 30 T cell receptor beta chains from one specimen sequenced in a study of technical replicates of blood from several donors. Sequencing used immunoSEQ multiplex PCR; TCRdb keeps in-frame clones, though not all of them. Of about 70,000 clones listed, just under 97% are singletons. The specimen sequenced was T cells isolated from PBMCs. The receptors were sampled from a human donor in good health.

The table lists this clone with a count of one. This chain connects TRBV6-5 to TRBJ2-1; TRBD2 agrees at 10 bases. The V and J ends lost 0 bases and 6 bases, in that order; junction bases with no gene match: 5. The CDR3 has 16 amino acids. Germline V lookup: CDR1 MNHEY, CDR2 SVGAGI. The CDR3 sequence is CASSYSNLAGANEQFF. DNA of the CDR3: TGTGCCAGCAGTTACTCTAACCTAGCGGGAGCCAATGAGCAGTTCTTC.

This sequence joins TRBV6-5 and TRBJ2-2; TRBD2 might be the D (6 bases). Trimming shortened V by 4 bases and J by 6 bases, and 9 bases separated the two germline ends. This CDR3 is built from 13 residues. From germline, CDR1 is MNHEY and CDR2 SVGAGI. The CDR3 protein is CASSFGGAGELFF. For the CDR3, the DNA is TGTGCCAGCAGTTTCGGAGGGGCCGGGGAGCTGTTTTTT.

The J gene is TRBJ1-1, the V gene TRBV7-2; D is perhaps TRBD1 (6 bases). With 4 bases removed from V and 4 bases from J, the gap between germline ends came to 19 bases. This CDR3 comprises 16 residues. Germline V gene lookup returns CDR1 SGHTA and CDR2 FQGNSA. The CDR3 here is CASSSGGAGWGTEAFF. As DNA, the CDR3 is TGTGCCAGCAGCTCCGGGGGGGCAGGTTGGGGCACTGAAGCTTTCTTT.

The gene calls are TRBV28 and TRBJ1-2; D may be TRBD1 (6 bases). Germline CDR1 is MDHEN and CDR2 is SYDVKM. The CDR3 is made up of 13 amino acids. Trimming cost V 5 bases and J 7 bases, with 14 bases left between them. The CDR3 DNA reads as TGTGCCAGCAGTCCACAGGGTGGGGGTGGCTACACCTTC. Amino acid sequence: CASSPQGGGGYTF.

J is TRBJ1-2 and V is TRBV6-6, with 8 nucleotides matching TRBD1. V was clipped by 5 bases and J by 5 bases; unmatched bases: 4. The CDR3 sequence is 13 residues long. Per the germline V gene, CDR1 is MNHNY and CDR2 is SVGAGI (reference sequence). The CDR3: CASSPGGGYGYTF. The DNA of the CDR3 is TGTGCCAGCAGTCCAGGGGGCGGGTATGGCTACACCTTC.

The chain is built from TRBV19 and TRBJ2-3, with 13 bases lining up with TRBD2. Germline lookup yields CDR1 LNHDA and CDR2 SQIVND (reference sequence). V shed 3 bases and J 3 bases; nucleotides not matched to a gene: 0. The CDR3 loop spans 15 amino acids. The CDR3 is CASSMGLAGTDTQYF. The CDR3 DNA reads as TGTGCCAGTAGTATGGGACTAGCGGGAACAGATACGCAGTATTTT.

The V gene is TRBV15, the J gene TRBJ2-3, with 7 bases fitting TRBD2. V shed 0 bases, J shed 1 base, and the junction held 1 base outside the gene matches. Per the germline V gene, CDR1 is LNHNV and CDR2 is YYDKDF (reference sequence). The CDR3 spans 15 residues. The CDR3 sequence is CATSRDGGGTDTQYF. The DNA for the CDR3 is TGTGCCACCAGCAGAGATGGGGGGGGCACAGATACGCAGTATTTT. The whole variable domain, remainder taken from reference TRBV15 and TRBJ2-3, is DAMVIQNPRYQVTQFGKPVTLSCSQTLNHNVMYWYQQKSSQAPKLLFHYYDKDFNNEADTPDNFQSRRPNTSFCFLDIRSPGLGDTAMYLCATSRDGGGTDTQYFGPGTRLTVL.

This rearrangement joins TRBV19 to TRBJ2-1, with 11 bases fitting TRBD2. CDR3 size: 16 residues. Germline assignment: CDR1 LNHDA and CDR2 SQIVND (reference sequence). J gave up 4 bases and V 0 bases, and 2 bases lay outside the gene matches. CDR3 region: CASSIDTSGGYNEQFF. DNA of the CDR3: TGTGCCAGTAGTATAGATACTAGCGGGGGATACAATGAGCAGTTCTTC.

The table lists this clone with a count of one. The V gene is TRBV7-2, the J gene TRBJ2-5; TRBD1 matches 7 bases. The CDR3 has 15 amino acids. Germline lookup yields CDR1 SGHTA and CDR2 FQGNSA. V dropped 5 bases and J dropped 5; count of bases not matched to a gene: 11. The CDR3 loop is CASSTSTGKSETQYF. The CDR3, as DNA: TGTGCCAGCAGCACCTCGACAGGGAAGTCGGAGACCCAGTACTTC.

CDR3 residues: CSAGTGGFEQYF. The DNA of the CDR3 is TGCAGCGCGGGGACAGGGGGCTTCGAGCAGTACTTC. The chain recombines TRBV29-1 with TRBJ2-7; 12 bases line up with TRBD1. Germline V gene lookup returns CDR1 SQVTM and CDR2 ANQGSEA. CDR3 length: 12 residues. The J segment lost 6 bases and the V segment lost 7 bases, leaving 4 bases of the junction unmatched.

This clone was observed a few times. The CDR3 DNA is TGTGCCAGCAAGGGACAGGGGGCGGGAAATCAGCCCCAGCATTTT. It encodes CASKGQGAGNQPQHF. The rearrangement joins TRBV6-5 to TRBJ1-5; TRBD1 matches 12 bases. Unmatched junction bases numbered 5, after V lost 7 bases and J lost 4 bases. CDR3 length equals 15 residues. Germline V lookup: CDR1 MNHEY, CDR2 SVGAGI.

The chain couples TRBV4-1 to TRBJ2-5, with a possible D match to TRBD1 (5 bases). Between the trimmed V and J ends, which lost 4 bases and 5 bases, there was a span of 14 bases. This CDR3 comprises 14 residues. The germline gives CDR1 MGHRA, CDR2 YSYEKL. In DNA, the CDR3 is TGCGCCAGCAGCCGTCGCAGGGTTGGGGAGACCCAGTACTTC. It codes for CASSRRRVGETQYF.

The chain joins TRBV7-9 to TRBJ1-2; D is possibly TRBD1 (6 bases). The CDR3 consists of 14 residues. The germline CDR1 and CDR2 sequences are SEHNR and FQNEAQ (reference sequence). The ends were cut back, 3 bases at V and 4 bases at J, with 12 bases in the middle. For the CDR3, the DNA is TGTGCCAGCAGCTTCGGGGGGCAGATCTATGGCTACACCTTC. Amino acids: CASSFGGQIYGYTF.

The chain recombines TRBV28 with TRBJ2-7; weak D call: TRBD1 (5 bases). Per germline, CDR1 MDHEN and CDR2 SYDVKM. The ends were cut back, 3 bases at V and 9 bases at J, with 21 bases in the middle. CDR3 length equals 15 residues. The CDR3 sequence: CASSFVNTREVGQYF. The CDR3 bases are TGTGCCAGCAGTTTCGTCAATACCAGGGAAGTGGGGCAGTACTTC.

The chain is built from TRBV7-9 and TRBJ1-2, with a tentative D call TRBD1 (6 bases). V was clipped by 2 bases and J by 3 bases, with 13 bases between them. CDR1 is SEHNR and CDR2 is FQNEAQ in the germline V gene (reference sequence). There are 15 residues in the CDR3. CDR3 nucleotides: TGTGCCAGCAGCTTAAACGGGGGGCGAGACTATGGCTACACCTTC. Amino acids: CASSLNGGRDYGYTF.

The rearrangement links TRBV14 to TRBJ2-1, with a weak D call TRBD2 (6 bases). The CDR3 contains 14 residues. Germline V gene data show CDR1 as SGHDN and CDR2 as FVKESK. The V end was cut by 2 bases, the J end by 5 bases, with 10 bases between. The CDR3 region has the DNA TGTGCCAGCAGCCAATCGGGAGTTCACAATGAGCAGTTCTTC. Amino acids: CASSQSGVHNEQFF. The full variable domain, in which reference TRBV14 and TRBJ2-1 provide the parts outside the CDR3, is EAGVTQFPSHSVIEKGQTVTLRCDPISGHDNLYWYRRVMGKEIKFLLHFVKESKQDESGMPNNRFLAERTGGTYSTLKVQPAELEDSGVYFCASSQSGVHNEQFFGPGTRLTVL.

The rearrangement uses TRBV5-4 and TRBJ2-1; D is ambiguous. V was trimmed by 3 bases and J by 6 bases, leaving 7 bases between them. This CDR3 spans 12 amino acids. Germline values: CDR1 SGHNT, CDR2 YYREEE (reference sequence). CDR3 sequence reads: CASSSRGNEQFF. The DNA for the CDR3 is TGTGCCAGCAGCTCCCGAGGCAATGAGCAGTTCTTC.

The V gene is TRBV6-4, the J gene TRBJ1-4, with D unclear. V shed 4 bases and J shed 0 bases, with 9 bases lying between them. From germline, CDR1 is MRHNA and CDR2 SNTAGT. This CDR3 region has 15 residues. CDR3 coding DNA: TGTGCCAGCAGTGCAGGACTCGCAACTAATGAAAAACTGTTTTTT. It is translated as CASSAGLATNEKLFF.

The genes are TRBV7-6 and TRBJ2-3; TRBD1 matches at 8 bases. The CDR3 is 16 residues long. CDR1 is SGHVS and CDR2 is FNYEAQ in the germline V gene. The junction had 13 bases not matched to a gene; V was cut back by 5 bases and J by 6 bases. In DNA form, the CDR3 reads TGTGCCAGCAGCAGCTACAGGGGGGACGGCGCGGATACGCAGTATTTT. It translates to CASSSYRGDGADTQYF.

This chain uses TRBV2 with TRBJ2-7, with D possibly matching TRBD1 (6 bases). V lost 7 bases to trimming and J lost 3 bases, with 13 bases between them. The CDR3 runs 13 residues. The V gene's germline CDR1 is SNHLY and CDR2 FYNNEI. CDR3 loop: CASKGVAVYEQYF. DNA for the CDR3: TGTGCCAGCAAGGGGGTGGCGGTCTACGAGCAGTACTTC.

This chain joins TRBV14 and TRBJ1-2; D may be TRBD1 (5 bases). Trimming shortened V by 3 bases and J by 6 bases, and 20 bases separated the two germline ends. The CDR3 runs to 16 residues. Germline CDR1 and CDR2: SGHDN and FVKESK. DNA for the CDR3: TGTGCCAGCAGCCAGCGGGATCACGGGACGGTTGATGGCTACACCTTC. It translates to CASSQRDHGTVDGYTF. Looking up the rest from reference TRBV14 and TRBJ1-2 gives the full variable domain: EAGVTQFPSHSVIEKGQTVTLRCDPISGHDNLYWYRRVMGKEIKFLLHFVKESKQDESGMPNNRFLAERTGGTYSTLKVQPAELEDSGVYFCASSQRDHGTVDGYTFGSGTRLTVV.

V usage is TRBV5-6 and J usage is TRBJ1-3; 8 bases agree with TRBD1. CDR1 is SGHDT, CDR2 YYEEEE, per germline. Losses at the gene ends were 4 bases for V and 8 bases for J; bases not matched to a gene: 8. The CDR3 contains 14 residues. The CDR3 DNA reads TGTGCCAGCAGCACACCGGGACAGGCCGACACCATATATTTT. Protein product: CASSTPGQADTIYF. Full variable domain (rest looked up from reference TRBV5-6 and TRBJ1-3): DAGVTQSPTHLIKTRGQQVTLRCSPKSGHDTVSWYQQALGQGPQFIFQYYEEEERQRGNFPDRFSGHQFPNYSSELNVNALLLGDSALYLCASSTPGQADTIYFGEGSWLTVV.

The genes are TRBV9 and TRBJ2-1, with D perhaps matching TRBD1 (6 bases). The CDR3 spans 15 residues. V lost 3 bases and J lost 3, with 13 bases in between. Germline CDR1 is SGDLS and CDR2 is YYNGEE. The CDR3 sequence is CASSGGGSRYNEQFF. In DNA, the CDR3 is TGTGCCAGCAGCGGAGGGGGTAGTCGCTACAATGAGCAGTTCTTC.

The chain has TRBV5-6 and TRBJ2-7; 7 positions match TRBD2. The germline V gene has CDR1 SGHDT and CDR2 YYEEEE. Germline trimming cut 7 bases from V and 4 bases from J; bases unmatched to any gene: 5. This CDR3 contains 12 residues. The CDR3 sequence is CASGQGGYEQYF. The CDR3 DNA reads as TGTGCCAGCGGCCAGGGAGGGTACGAGCAGTACTTC.

The rearrangement links TRBV6-1 to TRBJ2-5; 9 nucleotides align to TRBD1. CDR1 and CDR2 (germline): MNHNS, SASEGT. With 6 bases clipped from V and 5 bases from J, the junction kept 4 bases outside the gene matches. CDR3 length: 13 residues. The CDR3 loop reads CASRTGGAETQYF. The CDR3 coding sequence is TGTGCCAGCAGAACAGGGGGCGCGGAGACCCAGTACTTC.

The chain links TRBV6-5 to TRBJ1-6; 8 nucleotides line up with TRBD1. The CDR3 consists of 15 residues. CDR1 and CDR2 (germline): MNHEY, SVGAGI. V lost 6 bases to trimming and J lost 6 bases; unmatched junction nucleotides: 7. The CDR3: CASSRNDRGNSPLHF. CDR3 DNA: TGTGCCAGCAGCCGTAACGACAGGGGTAATTCACCCCTCCACTTT.

The genes are TRBV4-2 and TRBJ2-2; TRBD2 agrees at 12 bases. The junction had 6 bases not matched to a gene; V was cut back by 3 bases and J by 7 bases. CDR3 size: 16 residues. The V gene's germline CDR1 is LGHNA and CDR2 YNFKEQ. This chain's CDR3 is CASSHLAGGFGGELFF. Here the CDR3 DNA reads TGTGCCAGCAGCCACCTAGCGGGAGGGTTCGGCGGGGAGCTGTTTTTT.

This rearrangement joins TRBV6-1 to TRBJ2-2, with 11 bases that match TRBD1. V lost 4 bases to trimming and J lost 4 bases; unmatched junction nucleotides: 2. Germline V CDR1 and CDR2: MNHNS, SASEGT. The CDR3 is 15 amino acids. The CDR3 bases are TGTGCCAGCAGTGGGACAGGGGGCATCACCGGGGAGCTGTTTTTT. It encodes CASSGTGGITGELFF.

The rearrangement links TRBV7-6 to TRBJ2-2; TRBD1 aligns across 10 bases. The junction had 17 bases not matched to a gene; V was cut back by 6 bases and J by 1 base. Germline V gene lookup returns CDR1 SGHVS and CDR2 FNYEAQ. This CDR3 is 20 amino acids long. This CDR3 is CASSPSPGQGMLGNTGELFF. The CDR3 nucleotides are TGTGCCAGCAGTCCTTCTCCGGGACAGGGGATGTTGGGGAACACCGGGGAGCTGTTTTTT. Drawing the rest from reference TRBV7-6 and TRBJ2-2, the complete variable domain is GAGVSQSPRYKVTKRGQDVALRCDPISGHVSLYWYRQALGQGPEFLTYFNYEAQQDKSGLPNDRFSAERPEGSISTLTIQRTEQRDSAMYRCASSPSPGQGMLGNTGELFFGEGSRLTVL.

The chain carries TRBV5-4 and TRBJ2-5; TRBD2 matches at 12 bases. The CDR3 has 15 residues. Germline loops: CDR1 SGHNT, CDR2 YYREEE (reference sequence). J lost 5 bases, V lost 4 bases, and 6 bases had no gene match. The CDR3 sequence: CASSPTSGRSETQYF. The CDR3 DNA is TGTGCCAGCAGCCCGACTAGCGGGAGATCGGAGACCCAGTACTTC.